The 6 T cell receptor beta chains below were found in one sample sequenced in a study of T cells in localized non-small cell lung cancer. TCRdb's copy holds only in-frame clones and misses some; the assay was immunoSEQ multiplex PCR. The sample holds 65,000 to 90,000 clones, around 81% seen once. The starting material was PBMCs, obtained before any cancer treatment. The origin of the receptors is a man aged 35 to 69 with stage II squamous cell lung carcinoma.

The V gene is TRBV7-9, the J gene TRBJ2-1; 10 bases fit TRBD1. The CDR3 covers 15 residues. With V trimmed by 5 bases and J by 6 bases, 7 bases remained unmatched. Germline CDR1 and CDR2: SEHNR and FQNEAQ (reference sequence). The CDR3 bases are TGTGCCAGCAGCGCCTCGGGACAGGGGCTCAATGAGCAGTTCTTC. It codes for CASSASGQGLNEQFF.

The V call is TRBV19, the J call TRBJ1-5; 8 nucleotides agree with TRBD1. Losses at the gene ends were 8 bases for V and 1 base for J; bases not matched to a gene: 7. The CDR3 extends over 15 amino acids. Germline CDR1 reads LNHDA; CDR2 reads SQIVND (reference sequence). In nucleotides, the CDR3 is TGTGCCAGTGTGACAGGGGACTGGAGCAATCAGCCCCAGCATTTT. Amino acids: CASVTGDWSNQPQHF.

The rearrangement links TRBV5-1 to TRBJ2-2; D not resolved. The CDR3 is made up of 14 amino acids. With 3 bases removed from V and 1 base from J, the gap between germline ends came to 7 bases. Per germline, CDR1 SGHRS and CDR2 YFSETQ. The CDR3 spells CASSSGRNTGELFF. The CDR3 nucleotides read TGCGCCAGCAGCTCCGGGCGGAACACCGGGGAGCTGTTTTTT. Looking up the rest from reference TRBV5-1 and TRBJ2-2 gives the full variable domain: KAGVTQTPRYLIKTRGQQVTLSCSPISGHRSVSWYQQTPGQGLQFLFEYFSETQRNKGNFPGRFSGRQFSNSRSEMNVSTLELGDSALYLCASSSGRNTGELFFGEGSRLTVL.

This clone was recorded only once. This chain connects TRBV19 to TRBJ1-5, with D perhaps TRBD1 (6 bases). V was trimmed by 2 bases and J by 4 bases, leaving 9 bases between them. Germline V gene sequence: CDR1 LNHDA, CDR2 SQIVND (reference sequence). This CDR3 contains 14 residues. The CDR3 sequence: CASSIKQGNQPQHF. CDR3 in DNA: TGTGCCAGTAGTATAAAACAGGGTAATCAGCCCCAGCATTTT.

This clone came up many times. This chain connects TRBV5-4 to TRBJ1-1; 7 bases are a match to TRBD1. This CDR3 spans 13 amino acids. Germline assignment: CDR1 SGHNT and CDR2 YYREEE (reference sequence). V was pared by 7 bases and J by 0 bases, with 3 bases of the junction left unmatched. As DNA, the CDR3 is TGTGCCAGCGGGACAGAATTGAACACTGAAGCTTTCTTT. This gives the protein CASGTELNTEAFF.

V usage is TRBV7-3 and J usage is TRBJ2-7; 7 nucleotides line up with TRBD2. The V and J ends lost 4 bases and 8 bases, in that order; junction bases with no gene match: 14. CDR1 and CDR2 (germline): SGHTA, FQGTGA. There are 15 residues in the CDR3. The CDR3 nucleotides read TGTGCCAGCAGCTCCGGGACGGCGGGAGTGGTTCAGCAGTACTTC. Translation: CASSSGTAGVVQQYF.